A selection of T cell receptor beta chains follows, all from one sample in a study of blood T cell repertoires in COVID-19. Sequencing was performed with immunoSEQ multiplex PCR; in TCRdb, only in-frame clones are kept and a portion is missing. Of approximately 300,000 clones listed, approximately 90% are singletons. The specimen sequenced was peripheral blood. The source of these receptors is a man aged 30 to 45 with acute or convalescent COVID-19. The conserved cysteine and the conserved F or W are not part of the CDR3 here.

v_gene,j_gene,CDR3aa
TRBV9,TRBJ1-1,ASSVSYRGDTEAF
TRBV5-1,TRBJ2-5,ASSSYTGVPETQY
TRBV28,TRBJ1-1,ASSVANRRIYVEAF
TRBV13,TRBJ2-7,ASRRMAGGHEQY
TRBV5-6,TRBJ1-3,ASSRVSGNTIY
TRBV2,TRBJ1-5,ASSDTLISGPQH
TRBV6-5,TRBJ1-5,ASSTHRGSNQPQH
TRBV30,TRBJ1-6,AWTRGGVNSPLH
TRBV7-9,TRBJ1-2,ASSPQGNGYT
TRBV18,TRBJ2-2,ASSPTGTSNTGELF
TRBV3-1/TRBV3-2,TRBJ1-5,ASSQDIGQKFLSNQPQH
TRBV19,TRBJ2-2,ASNDRNTGELF
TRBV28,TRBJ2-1,ASRTNRAHEQF
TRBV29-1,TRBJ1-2,SVGLGGVGYT
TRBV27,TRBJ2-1,ASSQPGQGAF
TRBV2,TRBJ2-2,ASSEEGGVPGELF
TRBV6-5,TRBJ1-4,ASSPRGAGEKLF
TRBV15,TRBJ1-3,ATSRGGGGGNTIY
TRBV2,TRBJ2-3,ASRSQGWARDTQY
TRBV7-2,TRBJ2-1,ASSLPYSSYNEQF
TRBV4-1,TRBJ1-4,ASSPRQSNEKLF
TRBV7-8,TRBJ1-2,ASSPDGGSANYGYT
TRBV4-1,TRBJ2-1,ASSLMGQGTNEQF
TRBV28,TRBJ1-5,ASSLDRYNQPQH
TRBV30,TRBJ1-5,AWSSGDNQPQH
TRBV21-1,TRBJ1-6,ARRCRGICDSPLH
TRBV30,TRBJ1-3,AWTHSGLEAGNTIY
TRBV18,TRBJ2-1,ASSPALVNEQF
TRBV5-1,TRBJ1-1,ASSPNTGPNTEAF
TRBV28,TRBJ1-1,ASSLGGTGSEAF
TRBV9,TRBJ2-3,ASSAPRSLPGTSGRTPVSDTQY
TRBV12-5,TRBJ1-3,ASGLDGRSGNTIY
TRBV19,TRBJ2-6,ASSSLSTGNSGANVLT
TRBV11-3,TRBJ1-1,ASSLTRLTEAF
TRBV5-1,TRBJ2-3,ASSLAGAADTQY
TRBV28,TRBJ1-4,ASSQELGVNEKLF
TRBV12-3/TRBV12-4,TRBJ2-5,ASRRNEGTQY
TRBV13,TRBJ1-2,ASSRDRGQGYT
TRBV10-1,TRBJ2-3,ASSELAGRSTDTQY
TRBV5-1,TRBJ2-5,ASSATGPSQETQY
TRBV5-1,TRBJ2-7,ASSLGAGQVYEQY
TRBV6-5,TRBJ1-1,ASTLPGGQNTEAF
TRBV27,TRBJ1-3,ASSSLGLEGNTIY
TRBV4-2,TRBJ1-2,ASSQDRDYGYT
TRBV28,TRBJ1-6,ASSLFLGQGGTDLH
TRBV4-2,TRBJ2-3,ASSQVGLAGSTDTQY
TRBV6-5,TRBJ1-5,ASSPLWGPNQPQH
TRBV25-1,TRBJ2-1,ASSVRLAGGNNEQF
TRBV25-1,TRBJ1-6,ASGSPGQNSPLH
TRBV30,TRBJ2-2,AGAGVGELF
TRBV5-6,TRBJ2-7,ASSLAQVRNEQY
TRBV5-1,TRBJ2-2,ASSLSSQSSGGSNTGELF
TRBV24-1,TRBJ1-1,ATSDSQGIHTEAF
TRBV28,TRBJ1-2,ASSRTGNYGYT